This passage covers 17 T cell receptor beta chains from one sample sequenced in a study of CD8+CD57+ T cells in acquired aplastic anemia. Selection for sequencing was limited to patients who had shown CD8+CD57+ cell expansion by flow cytometry. Genomic DNA templated the TCR beta VDJ and CDR3 profiling. TCRdb reprocessed the reads with MiXCR, giving one entry per CDR3 protein. The sample lists roughly 160,000 distinct CDR3 sequences, about two thirds occurring once. Sequencing was performed on sorted CD4+, CD8+, or CD8+CD57+ T cells (not recorded which) from PBMCs. All receptors derive from a human donor with aplastic anemia.

The chain couples TRBV5-4 to TRBJ2-7, with TRBD1 matching 7 bases. After removal of 4 bases from V and 3 bases from J, the junction contained 4 bases not matched to a gene. The CDR3 has 13 residues. The V gene's germline CDR1 is SGHNT and CDR2 YYREEE (reference sequence). CDR3 sequence: CASSVRGLYEQYF. For the CDR3, the DNA is TGTGCCAGCAGCGTTAGGGGGCTCTACGAGCAGTACTTC.

CDR3 DNA: TGTGCCAGCAGCTTTAGCCCGGCTAGCGGGAGCGGGACCCAGTACTTC. Amino acid sequence: CASSFSPASGSGTQYF. The genes are TRBV7-9 and TRBJ2-5; 10 nucleotides align to TRBD2. The CDR3 is 16 residues long. Germline CDR1 SEHNR, CDR2 FQNEAQ (reference sequence). V shed 3 bases and J 7 bases; nucleotides not matched to a gene: 11.

A word on this clonotype: An end of the junction does not agree with germline; a read error may underlie this. The chain carries TRBV25-1 and TRBJ1-4, with TRBD1 matching over 10 bases. The germline V gene has CDR1 MGHDK and CDR2 SYGVNS. The CDR3 sequence is 15 residues long. The CDR3 sequence is CASSGDRGLGERLFF. The CDR3 nucleotides read TGTGCCAGCAGTGGCGACAGGGGGCTAGGTGAAAGACTGTTTTTT.

This clonotype was counted only a few times. This chain connects TRBV2 to TRBJ2-3; TRBD1 might be the D (6 bases). V was clipped by 7 bases and J by 8 bases, with 19 bases between them. Germline CDR1 SNHLY, CDR2 FYNNEI. CDR3 length equals 14 residues. The CDR3 DNA reads as TGTGCCAGCAAGGCCACCCAGGGGTTCGGTACGCAGTATTTT. This translates into CASKATQGFGTQYF.

The chain recombines TRBV20-1 with TRBJ2-1; D remains unclear. The germline V gene has CDR1 DFQATT and CDR2 SNEGSKA (reference sequence). Trimming removed 6 bases from V and 3 bases from J, with 12 bases in between. The CDR3 has 13 residues. The CDR3 DNA sequence: TGCAGTGCCGGTTTAAACCTCTACAATGAGCAGTTCTTC. Translation gives CSAGLNLYNEQFF.

This clonotype was picked up a small number of times. The rearrangement links TRBV6-6 to TRBJ2-7; 8 nucleotides agree with TRBD1. Germline CDR1 reads MNHNY; CDR2 reads SVGAGI (reference sequence). The V segment lost 5 bases and the J segment 2 bases; nucleotides outside the gene matches: 5. CDR3 length: 14 amino acids. The CDR3 DNA follows: TGTGCCAGCAGTCTCCAGGGGGCGACCTACGAGCAGTACTTC. Its translation is CASSLQGATYEQYF.

The chain recombines TRBV25-1 with TRBJ2-3; 10 positions match TRBD2. The CDR3 length is 19 residues. V lost 2 bases and J lost 4; bases outside the gene matches: 15. Germline CDR1 MGHDK, CDR2 SYGVNS. CDR3 loop: CASSEVSGLAELQSDTQYF. In DNA form, the CDR3 reads TGTGCCAGCAGTGAAGTCTCCGGACTAGCGGAGCTACAATCAGATACGCAGTATTTT.

This clonotype was counted once. The rearrangement links TRBV10-3 to TRBJ1-1, with D possibly being TRBD1 (6 bases). From germline, CDR1 is ENHRY and CDR2 SYGVKD. The CDR3 consists of 15 residues. Trimming took off 2 bases at V and 8 bases at J, with 18 bases between the two ends. DNA of the CDR3: TGTGCCATCAGTGAGGGTGGGGGCGTCGGCACGGAAGCTTTCTTT. Translating it yields CAISEGGGVGTEAFF.

The rearrangement uses TRBV7-9 and TRBJ2-7; possibly TRBD2 for D (6 bases). Trimming left V 3 bases short and J 11 bases short, with 11 bases between. Germline values: CDR1 SEHNR, CDR2 FQNEAQ (reference sequence). This CDR3 has 11 amino acids. DNA for the CDR3: TGTGCCAGCAGCTTCGGGACTGGGAAGTACTTC. The encoded protein is CASSFGTGKYF.

This clonotype appeared a single time. This rearrangement joins TRBV2 to TRBJ1-5; D gene unclear. Between the trimmed V and J ends, which lost 5 bases and 5 bases, there was a span of 7 bases. This CDR3 has 12 residues. Per germline, CDR1 SNHLY and CDR2 FYNNEI. The CDR3: CASSSGYQPQHF. The DNA for the CDR3 is TGTGCCAGCAGTAGCGGGTATCAGCCCCAGCATTTT.

This clonotype appeared a single time. V and J are TRBV29-1 and TRBJ2-3, with D possibly matching TRBD1 (5 bases). The germline CDR1 and CDR2 sequences are SQVTM and ANQGSEA. Trimming removed 7 bases at V and 2 bases at J, with 10 bases between. The CDR3 contains 12 residues. The CDR3 region is CSALGVTDTQYF. The CDR3 nucleotides read TGCAGCGCGCTAGGGGTCACAGATACGCAGTATTTT.

The V and J genes are TRBV19 and TRBJ1-1; the D is unclear. Germline assignment: CDR1 LNHDA and CDR2 SQIVND (reference sequence). This CDR3 region has 13 residues. Deletions cut 4 bases from V and 10 bases from J, with 16 bases between. CDR3 protein: CASSTYDPSTAFF. The CDR3 coding sequence is TGTGCCAGTAGTACCTACGACCCTTCGACAGCTTTCTTT.

This clonotype has just a few counts. This chain connects TRBV7-2 to TRBJ2-7, with 9 bases fitting TRBD1. The CDR3 is made up of 14 amino acids. V shed 6 bases and J 7 bases; nucleotides not matched to a gene: 10. Germline V gene sequence: CDR1 SGHTA, CDR2 FQGNSA. The DNA for the CDR3 is TGTGCCAGCAGGGCCGGGACAGGGTTCGGAGAGCAGTACTTC. It codes for CASRAGTGFGEQYF.

The chain uses TRBV5-6 and TRBJ2-7, with D possibly matching TRBD2 (5 bases). Between the trimmed V and J ends, which lost 7 bases and 0 bases, there was a span of 11 bases. The V gene's germline CDR1 is SGHDT and CDR2 YYEEEE. This CDR3 has 13 residues. The CDR3 here is CASVLGSSYEQYF. The CDR3 nucleotides are TGTGCCAGCGTGCTTGGGAGCTCCTACGAGCAGTACTTC. The full variable domain, rest sourced from reference TRBV5-6 and TRBJ2-7, is DAGVTQSPTHLIKTRGQQVTLRCSPKSGHDTVSWYQQALGQGPQFIFQYYEEEERQRGNFPDRFSGHQFPNYSSELNVNALLLGDSALYLCASVLGSSYEQYFGPGTRLTVT.

As for this clonotype: At one end, the junction sequence differs from germline, possibly due to a read error. This chain uses TRBV7-3 with TRBJ1-6; 8 bases line up with TRBD1. CDR3 length: 19 amino acids. In germline, CDR1 is SGHTA, CDR2 FQGTGA. The CDR3 sequence is CASSPADRASYSVGSPLHF. In DNA form, the CDR3 reads TGCGCCAGCAGCCCCGCGGACAGGGCCTCCTATTCCGTTGGGTCACCCCTCCACTTT.

CDR3 amino acids: CASSFGRGVASEQFF. The CDR3 nucleotides read TGTGCCAGCAGCTTCGGCAGGGGAGTCGCGTCTGAGCAGTTCTTC. This chain uses TRBV11-3 with TRBJ2-1; D might be TRBD1 (6 bases). Trimming removed 3 bases from V and 9 bases from J, with 18 bases in between. Germline V gene data show CDR1 as SGHNT and CDR2 as YENEEA. The CDR3 is 15 residues long.

The chain couples TRBV19 to TRBJ1-4; D perhaps matches TRBD1 (5 bases). With 3 bases removed from V and 8 bases from J, the gap between germline ends came to 19 bases. The CDR3 sequence is 16 residues long. Germline V lookup: CDR1 LNHDA, CDR2 SQIVND (reference sequence). The CDR3 region has the DNA TGTGCCAGTAGTATCCTCTCCGGGACTACTGACGAAAAACTGTTTTTT. This gives the protein CASSILSGTTDEKLFF.